This passage covers 13 T cell receptor beta chains from one sample sequenced in a study of memory CD4+ T cells and cytomegalovirus serostatus. Single viable CD3+CD4+CD8-CD45RO+ cells were sorted as the memory CD4+ T cells. Assay used: immunoSEQ multiplex PCR; TCRdb lists only in-frame clones, some missing. The sample contains some 50,000 clones, about 80% of which appear only once. Sequencing input: memory CD4+ T cells from blood. Receptors were obtained from an adult in good health and CMV-seronegative.

The rearrangement uses TRBV5-5 and TRBJ2-6; 8 bases align to TRBD1. The germline CDR1 and CDR2 sequences are SGHKS and YYEKEE (reference sequence). After removal of 4 bases from V and 0 bases from J, the junction contained 9 bases not matched to a gene. This CDR3 region has 18 residues. The CDR3: CASSPNLDRVSGANVLTF. In nucleotides, the CDR3 is TGTGCCAGCAGCCCTAACTTGGACAGGGTCTCTGGGGCCAACGTCCTGACTTTC. The variable domain in full, completed from reference TRBV5-5 and TRBJ2-6, reads DAGVTQSPTHLIKTRGQQVTLRCSPISGHKSVSWYQQVLGQGPQFIFQYYEKEERGRGNFPDRFSARQFPNYSSELNVNALLLGDSALYLCASSPNLDRVSGANVLTFGAGSRLTVL.

A word on this clone: Relative to the germline gene, one junction end is altered; a read error may explain this. V and J are TRBV7-7 and TRBJ2-5; D remains unclear. Germline V CDR1 and CDR2: SSHAT, FNYEAQ (reference sequence). The CDR3 contains 14 residues. The CDR3, as DNA: TGTGCTAGCAGCTTGGTACATGCCGACGAGACCCAGTACTTC. Translated, it gives CASSLVHADETQYF.

This chain connects TRBV7-6 to TRBJ2-3; 7 nucleotides line up with TRBD1. The V gene's germline CDR1 is SGHVS and CDR2 FNYEAQ. The trim removed 0 bases at V and 5 bases at J, leaving 2 bases unmatched. This CDR3 has 14 residues. CDR3 nucleotide sequence: TGTGCCAGCAGCTTAGCAGCAGGGGGAGATACGCAGTATTTT. It is translated as CASSLAAGGDTQYF.

In the case of this clone: Other DNA sequences in this sample translate to the same CDR3. This chain links TRBV7-2 with TRBJ2-5; TRBD2 matches 12 bases. The CDR3 has 17 amino acids. J lost 5 bases, V lost 1 base, and 8 bases had no gene match. Germline assignment: CDR1 SGHTA and CDR2 FQGNSA. CDR3 nucleotide sequence: TGTGCCAGCAGCTTAGGGAGGCTAGCGGGAGGGCGTGAGACCCAGTACTTC. Encoded protein: CASSLGRLAGGRETQYF.

The gene calls are TRBV11-2 and TRBJ2-7; possibly TRBD1 for D (6 bases). The germline gives CDR1 SGHAT, CDR2 FQNNGV. The CDR3 spans 14 residues. V gave up 3 bases and J gave up 3 bases, with 12 bases separating them. CDR3 in amino acids: CASSFRQANYEQYF. DNA of the CDR3: TGTGCCAGCAGCTTCAGACAGGCTAACTACGAGCAGTACTTC.

V usage is TRBV6-5 and J usage is TRBJ1-5; TRBD1 matches 12 bases. CDR1 and CDR2 from the germline V gene are MNHEY and SVGAGI. This CDR3 is built from 16 residues. V lost 4 bases, J lost 4 bases, and 5 bases stayed unmatched. In nucleotides, the CDR3 is TGTGCCAGCAGTTGGGACAGGGGGCGGTTAAATCAGCCCCAGCATTTT. It translates to CASSWDRGRLNQPQHF.

The gene calls are TRBV28 and TRBJ2-7; D may be TRBD1 (6 bases). The length of the CDR3 is 14 residues. Germline V lookup: CDR1 MDHEN, CDR2 SYDVKM. Trimming took off 6 bases at V and 1 base at J, with 13 bases between the two ends. In nucleotides, the CDR3 is TGTGCCAGCAGCAAAGGGGGAAAATCCTACGAGCAGTACTTC. This gives the protein CASSKGGKSYEQYF.

V is TRBV7-6 and J is TRBJ1-1, with 9 bases that match TRBD1. The junction had 15 bases not matched to a gene; V was cut back by 5 bases and J by 5 bases. The V gene's germline CDR1 is SGHVS and CDR2 FNYEAQ. The CDR3 covers 17 residues. The CDR3 reads CASSPGTGIVVETEAFF. CDR3 coding DNA: TGTGCCAGCAGCCCTGGGACAGGGATTGTGGTAGAGACTGAAGCTTTCTTT.

The rearrangement joins TRBV2 to TRBJ1-2, with TRBD1 matching 9 bases. The CDR3 has 15 amino acids. With V trimmed by 7 bases and J by 4 bases, 10 bases remained unmatched. CDR1 and CDR2 (germline): SNHLY, FYNNEI. The CDR3 DNA sequence: TGTGCCAGCACCCTAACGACAGGGGGGAGCTATGGCTACACCTTC. Amino acids: CASTLTTGGSYGYTF.

The chain combines TRBV11-2 with TRBJ1-1; TRBD1 agrees at 7 bases. There are 14 residues in the CDR3. CDR1 and CDR2 (germline): SGHAT, FQNNGV. The V segment lost 4 bases and the J segment 4 bases; nucleotides outside the gene matches: 6. Here the CDR3 DNA reads TGTGCCAGCAGCTCGTACAGGGGAACCACTGAAGCTTTCTTT. Translating it yields CASSSYRGTTEAFF.

The chain combines TRBV7-2 with TRBJ2-7; 14 positions match TRBD2. The CDR3 covers 16 residues. Germline trimming cut 5 bases from V and 7 bases from J; bases unmatched to any gene: 10. Germline CDR1 and CDR2: SGHTA and FQGNSA. CDR3 protein: CASSPSRTSGRLEQYF. The CDR3 DNA reads as TGTGCCAGCAGCCCGTCTCGGACTAGCGGGAGGCTAGAGCAGTACTTC.

This clone is categorized as medium-sized. This chain uses TRBV2 with TRBJ2-2, with D uncertain. Germline-derived CDR1 and CDR2 are SNHLY and FYNNEI. Trimming stripped 6 bases from V and 4 bases from J, with 9 bases between. CDR3 length: 13 residues. CDR3 in amino acids: CASRITSTGELFF. DNA of the CDR3: TGTGCCAGCAGGATCACATCCACCGGGGAGCTGTTTTTT. The full variable domain, rest sourced from reference TRBV2 and TRBJ2-2, is EPEVTQTPSHQVTQMGQEVILRCVPISNHLYFYWYRQILGQKVEFLVSFYNNEISEKSEIFDDQFSVERPDGSNFTLKIRSTKLEDSAMYFCASRITSTGELFFGEGSRLTVL.

The genes are TRBV6-4 and TRBJ2-1, with 9 bases identical to TRBD1. CDR1 and CDR2 from the germline V gene are MRHNA and SNTAGT. The CDR3 runs to 15 residues. V dropped 2 bases and J dropped 4; count of bases not matched to a gene: 3. The CDR3 is CASSDTDRGYNEQFF. The DNA of the CDR3 is TGTGCCAGCAGTGACACGGACAGGGGTTACAATGAGCAGTTCTTC.